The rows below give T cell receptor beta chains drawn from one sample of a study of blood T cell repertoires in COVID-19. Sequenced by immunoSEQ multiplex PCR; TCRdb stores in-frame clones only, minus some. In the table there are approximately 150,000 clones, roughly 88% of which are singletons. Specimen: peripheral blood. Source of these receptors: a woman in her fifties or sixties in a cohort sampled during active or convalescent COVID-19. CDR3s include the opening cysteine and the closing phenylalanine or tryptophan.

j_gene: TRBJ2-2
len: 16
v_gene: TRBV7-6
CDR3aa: CASSPRRGSDTGELFF

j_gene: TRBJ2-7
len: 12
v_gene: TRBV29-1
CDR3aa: CSVKQGVYEQYF

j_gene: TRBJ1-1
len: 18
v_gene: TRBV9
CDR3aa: CASSAIQGRPYQNVEAFF

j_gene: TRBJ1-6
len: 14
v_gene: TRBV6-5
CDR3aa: CASRPGLENSPLHF

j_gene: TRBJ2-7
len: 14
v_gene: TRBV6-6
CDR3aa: CASSPITGSYEQYF

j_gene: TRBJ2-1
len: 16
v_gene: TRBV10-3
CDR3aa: CAISNRGRSSYNEQFF

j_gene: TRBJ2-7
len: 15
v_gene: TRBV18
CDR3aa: CASSPGLGSSYEQYF

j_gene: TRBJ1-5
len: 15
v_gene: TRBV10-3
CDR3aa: CAISDLGGSNQPQHF

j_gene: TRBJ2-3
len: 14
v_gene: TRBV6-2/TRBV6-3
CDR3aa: CASSYSTSTDTQYF

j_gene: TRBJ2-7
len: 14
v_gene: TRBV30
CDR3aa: CAWSQRDIDYEQYF

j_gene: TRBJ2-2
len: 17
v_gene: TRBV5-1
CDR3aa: CASSFGHNTGKSGELFF

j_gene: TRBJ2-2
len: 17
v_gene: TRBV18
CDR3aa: CASSPMTGGAHTGELFF

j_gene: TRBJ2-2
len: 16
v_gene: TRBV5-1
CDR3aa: CASSWTGTGVTGELFF

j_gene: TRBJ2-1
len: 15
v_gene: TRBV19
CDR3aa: CASSIGGGHLWVQFF

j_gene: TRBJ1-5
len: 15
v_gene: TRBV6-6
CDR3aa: CASRGTGIDNQPQHF

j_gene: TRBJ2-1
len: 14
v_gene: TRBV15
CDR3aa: CATSRVIQDNEQFF

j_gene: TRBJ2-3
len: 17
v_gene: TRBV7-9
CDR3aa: CASSQGVIWRSTDTQYF

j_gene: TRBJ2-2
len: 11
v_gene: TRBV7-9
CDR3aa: CASSLTGELFF

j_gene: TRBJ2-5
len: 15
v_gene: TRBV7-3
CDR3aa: CASSSGLAVSETQYF

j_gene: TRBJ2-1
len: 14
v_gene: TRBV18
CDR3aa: CASSPMTGDNEQFF

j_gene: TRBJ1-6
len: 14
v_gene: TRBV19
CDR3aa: CASSRSGVDSPLHF

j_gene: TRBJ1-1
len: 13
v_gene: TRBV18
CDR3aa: CASSPRAEPEAFF

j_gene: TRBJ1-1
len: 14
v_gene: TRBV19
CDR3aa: CASSTGQMNTEAFF

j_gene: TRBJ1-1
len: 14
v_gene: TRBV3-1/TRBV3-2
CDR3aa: CASSQEGAGGEAFF

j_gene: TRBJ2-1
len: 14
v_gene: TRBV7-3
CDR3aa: CASSMGLAGSRLFF

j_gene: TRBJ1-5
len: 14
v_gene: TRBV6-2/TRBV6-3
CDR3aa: CASSTGQENQPQHF

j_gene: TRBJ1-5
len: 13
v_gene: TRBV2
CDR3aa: CASSEEDLQPQHF

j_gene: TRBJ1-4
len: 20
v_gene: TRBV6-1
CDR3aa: CASSEATYLTARSFTLALFF

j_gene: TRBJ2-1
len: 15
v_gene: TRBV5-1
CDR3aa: CASSFSGGALDEQFF

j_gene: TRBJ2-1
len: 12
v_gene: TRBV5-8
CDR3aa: CASSLVGVEQFF

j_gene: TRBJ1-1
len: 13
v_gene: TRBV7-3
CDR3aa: CASSQQENTEAFF

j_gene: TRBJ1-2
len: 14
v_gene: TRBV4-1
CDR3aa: CASSQVNGEDGYTF

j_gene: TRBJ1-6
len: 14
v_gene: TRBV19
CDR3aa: CASRQASYNSPLHF

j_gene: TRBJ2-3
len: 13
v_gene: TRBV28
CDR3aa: CASSLRGATTQYF

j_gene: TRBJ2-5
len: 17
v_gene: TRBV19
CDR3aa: CASGAAWVAGAQETQYF

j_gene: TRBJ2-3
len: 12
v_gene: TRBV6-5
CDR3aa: CASRGEVAAQYF